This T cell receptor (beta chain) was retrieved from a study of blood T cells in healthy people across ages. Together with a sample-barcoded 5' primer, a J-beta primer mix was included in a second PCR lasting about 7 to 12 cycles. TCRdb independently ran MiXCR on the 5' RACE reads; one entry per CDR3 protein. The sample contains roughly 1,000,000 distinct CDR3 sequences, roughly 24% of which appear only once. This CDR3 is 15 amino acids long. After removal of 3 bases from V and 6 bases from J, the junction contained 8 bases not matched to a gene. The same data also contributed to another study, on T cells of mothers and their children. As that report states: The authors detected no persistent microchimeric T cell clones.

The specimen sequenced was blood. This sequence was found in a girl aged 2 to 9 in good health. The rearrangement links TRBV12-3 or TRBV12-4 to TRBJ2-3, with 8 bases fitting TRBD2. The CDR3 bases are TGTGCCAGCAGTTTGTCGGGAATAGCGGGGGATACGCAGTATTTT. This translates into CASSLSGIAGDTQYF.